The 15 T cell receptor beta chains given below trace back to one sample, sequenced in a study of blood T cell repertoires in COVID-19. TCRdb's table, derived via immunoSEQ multiplex PCR, lists solely in-frame clones and lacks some. This sample has 70,000 to 90,000 clones, with around 80% found just once. The specimen was peripheral blood. The source of these receptors is a woman in her fifties or sixties with acute or convalescent COVID-19.

This CDR3 reads CASSFYRDGTDTQYF. The CDR3 DNA sequence: TGTGCCAGCAGCTTCTACAGGGATGGCACAGATACGCAGTATTTT. The chain is built from TRBV7-8 and TRBJ2-3; D possibly corresponds to TRBD1 (6 bases). With 3 bases removed from V and 1 base from J, the gap between germline ends came to 11 bases. CDR1 SGHVS and CDR2 FQNEAQ come from the germline V gene. The CDR3 is 15 residues long.

CDR3 nucleotides: TGTGCCACCAGTGACGGAGGAAGGTTTAGCTCCTACAATGAGCAGTTCTTC. Amino acid sequence: CATSDGGRFSSYNEQFF. The rearrangement links TRBV24-1 to TRBJ2-1; TRBD2 might be the D (5 bases). The CDR3 contains 17 residues. Germline assignment: CDR1 KGHDR and CDR2 SFDVKD. V lost 4 bases and J lost 0, with 15 bases in between.

The chain couples TRBV6-6 to TRBJ1-5; D is possibly TRBD1 (6 bases). With 0 bases removed from V and 2 bases from J, the gap between germline ends came to 11 bases. This CDR3 has 16 amino acids. Germline values: CDR1 MNHNY, CDR2 SVGAGI (reference sequence). The CDR3 sequence is CASSYSGRGRNQPQHF. DNA for the CDR3: TGTGCCAGCAGTTACTCTGGCAGGGGACGCAATCAGCCCCAGCATTTT.

V gene TRBV4-1 combines with J gene TRBJ1-1, with 9 positions matching TRBD1. V trimming: 3 bases; J trimming: 3 bases; junction bases outside the gene matches: 5. The V gene's germline CDR1 is MGHRA and CDR2 YSYEKL. The CDR3 is 15 residues long. This CDR3 reads CASSQVQGADTEAFF. The CDR3 nucleotides read TGCGCCAGCAGCCAGGTACAGGGGGCAGACACTGAAGCTTTCTTT.

The chain has TRBV4-3 and TRBJ1-2, with a possible D match to TRBD1 (5 bases). Germline-derived CDR1 and CDR2 are LGHNA and YSLEER. The CDR3 covers 14 residues. Trimming left V 1 base short and J 8 bases short, with 14 bases between. CDR3 protein: CASSQGRTGFGYTF. The DNA for the CDR3 is TGCGCCAGCAGCCAAGGCCGTACAGGATTCGGCTACACCTTC.

The rearrangement uses TRBV7-3 and TRBJ2-1, with D perhaps TRBD2 (6 bases). V was clipped by 2 bases and J by 3 bases, with 8 bases between them. Germline lookup yields CDR1 SGHTA and CDR2 FQGTGA. The CDR3 spans 14 residues. CDR3 nucleotide sequence: TGTGCCAGCAGCTTAGCGCGGGACTACAATGAGCAGTTCTTC. It codes for CASSLARDYNEQFF.

This clone was detected only a few times. The chain links TRBV7-8 to TRBJ2-3; D gene ambiguous. This CDR3 comprises 16 residues. CDR1 and CDR2 (germline): SGHVS, FQNEAQ. V was trimmed by 1 base and J by 0 bases, leaving 11 bases between them. The CDR3 sequence is CASSLVVGTSTDTQYF. In DNA, the CDR3 is TGTGCCAGCAGCTTAGTGGTGGGCACGAGCACAGATACGCAGTATTTT.

This chain links TRBV6-5 with TRBJ2-2; TRBD2 aligns across 8 bases. V lost 6 bases and J lost 6; bases outside the gene matches: 9. CDR1 and CDR2 (germline): MNHEY, SVGAGI. There are 15 residues in the CDR3. Written as DNA, the CDR3 is TGTGCCAGCAGCGACGAGCGGGGGCCGCCCGGGGAGCTGTTTTTT. It specifies CASSDERGPPGELFF.

The chain recombines TRBV7-2 with TRBJ2-3; weak D call: TRBD2 (6 bases). The V gene lost 7 bases and the J gene lost 6 bases, with 17 bases spanning the gap. CDR1 SGHTA and CDR2 FQGNSA come from the germline V gene. There are 14 residues in the CDR3. The CDR3 nucleotides read TGTGCCAGCAAACCGGGGGTTAATCGTGATACGCAGTATTTT. Translated: CASKPGVNRDTQYF.

J is TRBJ2-7 and V is TRBV11-2; no clear D. The length of the CDR3 is 12 residues. CDR1 is SGHAT and CDR2 is FQNNGV in the germline V gene. V lost 5 bases to trimming and J lost 1 base, with 6 bases between them. This CDR3 reads CASSPRSYEQYV. The CDR3 coding sequence is TGTGCCAGCAGCCCCCGGTCCTACGAGCAGTACGTC.

J is TRBJ2-7 and V is TRBV2; TRBD1 aligns across 7 bases. There are 13 residues in the CDR3. From germline, CDR1 is SNHLY and CDR2 FYNNEI. Trimming removed 6 bases from V and 4 bases from J; junction bases left unmatched: 6. The CDR3: CASRRLQGYEQYV. The CDR3 nucleotides are TGTGCCAGCAGGCGACTACAGGGGTACGAGCAGTACGTC.

This clone was observed a single time. The V gene is TRBV29-1, the J gene TRBJ1-1; D possibly corresponds to TRBD1 (6 bases). Germline CDR1 SQVTM, CDR2 ANQGSEA. Trimming removed 3 bases at V and 5 bases at J, with 16 bases between. This CDR3 contains 14 residues. The CDR3 reads CSVDQTGKRTEAFF. The CDR3 nucleotides are TGCAGCGTTGATCAAACAGGGAAGAGGACTGAAGCTTTCTTT.

The CDR3 here is CASSYRSGGSAGELFF. CDR3 coding DNA: TGTGCCAGCAGTTACCGATCAGGGGGCTCGGCCGGGGAGCTGTTTTTT. The chain uses TRBV6-6 and TRBJ2-2; 8 positions match TRBD1. CDR3 length equals 16 residues. The V segment lost 2 bases and the J segment 6 bases; nucleotides outside the gene matches: 8. CDR1 is MNHNY and CDR2 is SVGAGI in the germline V gene (reference sequence).

This chain links TRBV7-2 with TRBJ2-1; D remains unclear. Germline lookup yields CDR1 SGHTA and CDR2 FQGNSA. This CDR3 is built from 13 residues. V was shortened by 1 base and J by 6 bases, with 7 bases between the two germline ends. In nucleotides, the CDR3 is TGTGCCAGCAGCTTAGGGCAGGCCAATGAGCAGTTCTTC. Residues: CASSLGQANEQFF.

The rearrangement joins TRBV2 to TRBJ1-2, with 9 bases fitting TRBD1. The CDR3 is 15 residues long. J was trimmed by 2 bases and V by 6 bases; bases with no gene match: 7. Germline CDR1 and CDR2: SNHLY and FYNNEI. The CDR3 nucleotides read TGTGCCAGCAGCCAAGACAGGGGGAGAAACTATGGCTACACCTTC. Amino acid sequence: CASSQDRGRNYGYTF.